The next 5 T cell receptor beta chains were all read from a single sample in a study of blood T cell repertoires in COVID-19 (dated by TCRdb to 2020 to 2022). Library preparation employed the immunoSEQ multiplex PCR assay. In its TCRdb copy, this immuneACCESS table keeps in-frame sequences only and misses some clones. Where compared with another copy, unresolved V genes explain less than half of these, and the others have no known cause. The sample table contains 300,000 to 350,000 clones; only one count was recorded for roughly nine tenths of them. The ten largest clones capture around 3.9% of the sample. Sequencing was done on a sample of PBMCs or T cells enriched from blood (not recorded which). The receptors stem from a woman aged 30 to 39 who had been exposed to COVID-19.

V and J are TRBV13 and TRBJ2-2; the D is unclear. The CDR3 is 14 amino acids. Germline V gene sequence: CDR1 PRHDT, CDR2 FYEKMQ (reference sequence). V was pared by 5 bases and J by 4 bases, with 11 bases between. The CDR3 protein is CASSRASLTGELFF. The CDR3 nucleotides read TGTGCCAGCAGCCGAGCTTCCCTCACCGGGGAGCTGTTTTTT. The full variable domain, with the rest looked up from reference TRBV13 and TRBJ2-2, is AAGVIQSPRHLIKEKRETATLKCYPIPRHDTVYWYQQGPGQDPQFLISFYEKMQSDKGSIPDRFSAQQFSDYHSELNMSSLELGDSALYFCASSRASLTGELFFGEGSRLTVL.

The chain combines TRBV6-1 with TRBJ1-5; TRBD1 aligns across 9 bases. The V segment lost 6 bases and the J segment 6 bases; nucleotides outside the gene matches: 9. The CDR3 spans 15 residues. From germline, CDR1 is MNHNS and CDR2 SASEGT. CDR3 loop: CASRGGQGGGQPQHF. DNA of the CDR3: TGTGCCAGCAGGGGGGGACAGGGTGGAGGTCAGCCCCAGCATTTT.

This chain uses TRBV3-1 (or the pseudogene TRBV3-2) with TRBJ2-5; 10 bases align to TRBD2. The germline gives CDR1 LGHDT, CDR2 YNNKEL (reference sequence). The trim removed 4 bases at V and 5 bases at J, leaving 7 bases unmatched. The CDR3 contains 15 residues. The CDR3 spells CASSPTTSGVETQYF. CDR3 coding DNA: TGTGCCAGCAGCCCAACCACTAGCGGGGTTGAGACCCAGTACTTC.

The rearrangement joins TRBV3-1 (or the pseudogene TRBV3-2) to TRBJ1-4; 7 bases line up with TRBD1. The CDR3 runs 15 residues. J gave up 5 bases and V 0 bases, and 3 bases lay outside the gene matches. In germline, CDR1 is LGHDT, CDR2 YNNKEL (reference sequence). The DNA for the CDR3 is TGTGCCAGCAGCCAAGATACACAGGGGAATGAAAAACTGTTTTTT. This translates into CASSQDTQGNEKLFF.

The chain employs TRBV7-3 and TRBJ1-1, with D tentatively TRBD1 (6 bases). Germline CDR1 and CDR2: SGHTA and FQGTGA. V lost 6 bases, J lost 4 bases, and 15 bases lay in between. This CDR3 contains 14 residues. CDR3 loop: CASRKQGRGTEAFF. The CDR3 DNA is TGTGCCAGCAGAAAACAGGGTAGGGGCACTGAAGCTTTCTTT.